The 6 T cell receptor beta chains below come from one sample, sequenced in a study of cytomegalovirus exposure and HLA in healthy donors. Both 60 Vbeta primers and 13 Jbeta primers went into the PCR. Measured with immunoSEQ multiplex PCR; TCRdb has only the in-frame clones, and not every one. Here the sample spans about 160,000 clones, 75% being singletons. Material for sequencing was PBMCs. The receptors here all came from a woman in her 50s in good health and CMV-seropositive.

This chain joins TRBV7-9 and TRBJ2-5; D ambiguous. This CDR3 has 12 residues. Trimming pared 5 bases from V and 5 bases from J, leaving 9 bases between. Germline lookup yields CDR1 SEHNR and CDR2 FQNEAQ (reference sequence). CDR3 coding DNA: TGTGCCAGCAGCCCCTCGCGGGAGACCCAGTACTTC. This encodes CASSPSRETQYF.

The chain employs TRBV21-1 and TRBJ2-1; the D call of TRBD2 is as the table states it, not checked on the DNA. TRBV21-1 constitutes a pseudogene. This CDR3 comprises 14 residues. CDR3 in DNA: TGTGCCAGCAGCAAAGCCTCCGGGTGGGATGAGCAGTTCTTC. Its protein product is CASSKASGWDEQFF.

The J gene is TRBJ2-7, the V gene TRBV6-1, with D tentatively TRBD1 (6 bases). Germline V gives CDR1 MNHNS, CDR2 SASEGT. The CDR3 has 14 residues. V lost 5 bases and J 2 bases, leaving 13 bases between the germline ends. The CDR3 loop reads CASSTGTYPYEQYF. The CDR3 bases are TGTGCCAGCAGTACCGGGACATACCCCTACGAGCAGTACTTC.

The CDR3: CASRRTRNTEAFF. The CDR3 DNA is TGTGCCAGTAGAAGAACCAGGAACACTGAAGCTTTCTTT. J is TRBJ1-1 and V is TRBV19; D remains unclear. Germline V gene data show CDR1 as LNHDA and CDR2 as SQIVND (reference sequence). This CDR3 spans 13 amino acids. V lost 6 bases and J lost 1, with 9 bases in between.

This clone was observed a handful of times. The chain is built from TRBV7-9 and TRBJ2-5; 9 bases line up with TRBD2. CDR1 is SEHNR and CDR2 is FQNEAQ in the germline V gene (reference sequence). After removal of 3 bases from V and 5 bases from J, the junction contained 10 bases not matched to a gene. The CDR3 runs to 16 residues. CDR3 loop: CASSLAGGLAGETQYF. In nucleotides, the CDR3 is TGTGCCAGCAGCTTGGCGGGGGGACTAGCAGGGGAGACCCAGTACTTC.

Points on this clone: In this CDR3 the conserved last residue, phenylalanine or tryptophan, is missing, so a read error is likely. The V gene is TRBV18, the J gene TRBJ1-1; a possible D gene is TRBD1 (6 bases). Germline V gives CDR1 KGHSH, CDR2 LQKENI. Trimming took 3 bases from V and 1 from J, leaving 12 bases between them. The CDR3 spans 15 residues. The DNA for the CDR3 is TGTGCCAGCTCACCCAGGGGACCAGCGAACACTGAAGCTTTCCTT. It is translated as CASSPRGPANTEAFL.